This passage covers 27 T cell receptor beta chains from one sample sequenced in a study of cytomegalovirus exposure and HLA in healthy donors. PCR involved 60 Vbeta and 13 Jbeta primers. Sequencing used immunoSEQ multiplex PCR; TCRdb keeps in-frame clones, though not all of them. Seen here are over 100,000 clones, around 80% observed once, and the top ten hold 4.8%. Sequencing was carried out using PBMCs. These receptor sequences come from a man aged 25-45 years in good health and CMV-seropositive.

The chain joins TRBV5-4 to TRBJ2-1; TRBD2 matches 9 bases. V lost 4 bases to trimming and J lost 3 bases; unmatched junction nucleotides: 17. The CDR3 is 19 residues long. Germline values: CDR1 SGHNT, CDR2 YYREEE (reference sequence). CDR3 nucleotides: TGTGCCAGCAGCCCCCCATCCAGCGGGGGGTTCCTTTACTACAATGAGCAGTTCTTC. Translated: CASSPPSSGGFLYYNEQFF.

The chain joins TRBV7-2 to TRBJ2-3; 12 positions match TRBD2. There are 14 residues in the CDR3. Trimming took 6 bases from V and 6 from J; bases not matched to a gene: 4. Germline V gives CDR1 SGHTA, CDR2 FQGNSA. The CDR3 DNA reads TGTGCCAGCAGGCTAGCGGGGGGGAAGGATACGCAGTATTTT. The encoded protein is CASRLAGGKDTQYF. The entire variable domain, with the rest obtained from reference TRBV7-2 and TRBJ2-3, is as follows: GAGVSQSPSNKVTEKGKDVELRCDPISGHTALYWYRQSLGQGLEFLIYFQGNSAPDKSGLPSDRFSAERTGGSVSTLTIQRTQQEDSAVYLCASRLAGGKDTQYFGPGTRLTVL.

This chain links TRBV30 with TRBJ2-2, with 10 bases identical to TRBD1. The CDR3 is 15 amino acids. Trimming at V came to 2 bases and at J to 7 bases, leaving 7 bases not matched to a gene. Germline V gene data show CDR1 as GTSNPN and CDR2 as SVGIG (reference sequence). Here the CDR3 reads CAWSIRQGAGGELFF. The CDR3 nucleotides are TGTGCCTGGAGTATAAGACAGGGGGCGGGCGGGGAGCTGTTTTTT.

As DNA, the CDR3 is TGTGCCAGCAGTTATAGGCAGGGCGACCACGAGCAGTACTTC. Protein: CASSYRQGDHEQYF. V gene TRBV6-5 combines with J gene TRBJ2-5; the D gene is possibly TRBD1 (5 bases). The tail of the sequence fits TRBJ2-7 better, so the J call may be wrong. Germline values: CDR1 MNHEY, CDR2 SVGAGI. The CDR3 consists of 14 residues.

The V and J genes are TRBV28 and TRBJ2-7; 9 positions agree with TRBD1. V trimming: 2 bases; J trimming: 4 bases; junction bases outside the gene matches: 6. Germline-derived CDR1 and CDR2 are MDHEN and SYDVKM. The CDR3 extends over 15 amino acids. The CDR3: CASSLPGQGGYEQYF. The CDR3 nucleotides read TGTGCCAGCAGTTTACCGGGACAGGGAGGGTACGAGCAGTACTTC.

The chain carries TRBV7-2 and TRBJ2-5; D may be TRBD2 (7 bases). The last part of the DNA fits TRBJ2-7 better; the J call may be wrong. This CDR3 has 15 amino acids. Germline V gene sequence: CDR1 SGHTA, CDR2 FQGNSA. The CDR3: CASSLVGGQGYEQYF. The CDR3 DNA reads TGTGCCAGCAGCTTAGTGGGGGGGCAGGGCTACGAGCAGTACTTC.

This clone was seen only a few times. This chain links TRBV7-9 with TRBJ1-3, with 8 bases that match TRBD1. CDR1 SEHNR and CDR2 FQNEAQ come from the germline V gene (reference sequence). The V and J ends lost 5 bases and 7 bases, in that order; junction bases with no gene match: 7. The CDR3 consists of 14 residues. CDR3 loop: CASSVRTGTNTIYF. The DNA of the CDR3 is TGTGCCAGCAGCGTTAGGACAGGGACCAACACCATATATTTT.

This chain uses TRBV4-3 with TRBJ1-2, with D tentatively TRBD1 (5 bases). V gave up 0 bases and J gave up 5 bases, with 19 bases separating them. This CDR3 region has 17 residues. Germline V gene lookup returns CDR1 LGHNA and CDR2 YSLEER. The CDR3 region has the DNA TGCGCCAGCAGCCAAGAGGGGGGGTCGAACGGTCGGTATGGCTACACCTTC. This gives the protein CASSQEGGSNGRYGYTF.

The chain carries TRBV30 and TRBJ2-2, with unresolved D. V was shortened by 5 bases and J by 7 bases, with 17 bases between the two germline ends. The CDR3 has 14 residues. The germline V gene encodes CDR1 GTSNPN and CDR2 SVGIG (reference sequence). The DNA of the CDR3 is TGTGCCTGGGCTCCAAACGCTCGAGGCGGGGAGCTGTTTTTT. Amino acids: CAWAPNARGGELFF.

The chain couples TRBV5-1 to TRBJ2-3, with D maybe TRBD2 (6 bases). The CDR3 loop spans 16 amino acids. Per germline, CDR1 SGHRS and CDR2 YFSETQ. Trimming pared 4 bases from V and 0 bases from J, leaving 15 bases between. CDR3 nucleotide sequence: TGCGCCAGCAGCGTAGGGACTGTCCTTAGCACAGATACGCAGTATTTT. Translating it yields CASSVGTVLSTDTQYF.

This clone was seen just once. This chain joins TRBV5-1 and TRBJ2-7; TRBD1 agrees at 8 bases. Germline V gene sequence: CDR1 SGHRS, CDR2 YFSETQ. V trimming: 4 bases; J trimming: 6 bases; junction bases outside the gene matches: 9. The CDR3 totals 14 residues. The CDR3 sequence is CASSEQTGAGEQYF. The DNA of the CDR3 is TGCGCCAGCAGCGAACAGACAGGGGCGGGCGAGCAGTACTTC.

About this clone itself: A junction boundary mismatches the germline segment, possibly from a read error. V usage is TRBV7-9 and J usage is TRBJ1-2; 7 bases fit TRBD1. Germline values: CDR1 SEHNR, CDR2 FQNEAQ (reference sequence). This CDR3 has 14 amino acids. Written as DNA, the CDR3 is TGTTCCAGCAGCTTAGCCCACAGGGGAAGTGGCTACACCTTC. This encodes CSSSLAHRGSGYTF.

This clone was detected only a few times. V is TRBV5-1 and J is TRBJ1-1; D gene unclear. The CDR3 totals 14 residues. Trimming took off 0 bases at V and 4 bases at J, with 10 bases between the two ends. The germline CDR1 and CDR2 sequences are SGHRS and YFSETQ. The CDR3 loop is CASSLEQPGTEAFF. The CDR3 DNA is TGCGCCAGCAGCTTGGAGCAGCCGGGCACTGAAGCTTTCTTT.

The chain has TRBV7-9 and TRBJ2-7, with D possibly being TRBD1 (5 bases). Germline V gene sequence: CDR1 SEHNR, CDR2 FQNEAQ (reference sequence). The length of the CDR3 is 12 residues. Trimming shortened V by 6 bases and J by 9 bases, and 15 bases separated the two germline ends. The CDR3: CASRLDTAGQYF. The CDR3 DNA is TGTGCCAGCAGACTGGACACCGCCGGGCAGTACTTC. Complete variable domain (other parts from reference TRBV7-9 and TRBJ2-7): DTGVSQNPRHKITKRGQNVTFRCDPISEHNRLYWYRQTLGQGPEFLTYFQNEAQLEKSRLLSDRFSAERPKGSFSTLEIQRTEQGDSAMYLCASRLDTAGQYFGPGTRLTVT.

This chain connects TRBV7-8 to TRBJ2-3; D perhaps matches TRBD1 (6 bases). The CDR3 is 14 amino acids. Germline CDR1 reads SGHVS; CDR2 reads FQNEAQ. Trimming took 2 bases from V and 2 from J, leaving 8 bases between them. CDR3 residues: CASSLRGITDTQYF. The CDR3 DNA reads TGTGCCAGCAGCTTAAGGGGGATCACAGATACGCAGTATTTT. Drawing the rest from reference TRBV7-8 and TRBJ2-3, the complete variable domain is GAGVSQSPRYKVAKRGQDVALRCDPISGHVSLFWYQQALGQGPEFLTYFQNEAQLDKSGLPSDRFFAERPEGSVSTLKIQRTQQEDSAVYLCASSLRGITDTQYFGPGTRLTVL.

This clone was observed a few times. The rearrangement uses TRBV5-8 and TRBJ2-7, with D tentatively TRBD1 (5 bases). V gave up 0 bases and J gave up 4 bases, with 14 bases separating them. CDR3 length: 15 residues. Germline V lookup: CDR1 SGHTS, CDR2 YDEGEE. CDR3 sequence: CASSLVGRDIYEQYF. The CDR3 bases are TGTGCCAGCAGCTTGGTCGGCAGGGATATTTACGAGCAGTACTTC. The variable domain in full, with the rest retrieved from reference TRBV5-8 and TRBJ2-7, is EAGVTQSPTHLIKTRGQQATLRCSPISGHTSVYWYQQALGLGLQFLLWYDEGEERNRGNFPPRFSGRQFPNYSSELNVNALELEDSALYLCASSLVGRDIYEQYFGPGTRLTVT.

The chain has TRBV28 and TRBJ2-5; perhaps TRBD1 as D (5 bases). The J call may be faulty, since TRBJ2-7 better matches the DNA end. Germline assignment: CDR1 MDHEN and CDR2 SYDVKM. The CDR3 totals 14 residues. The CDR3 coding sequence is TGTGCCAGCAGTTCGGACATCCACCGGAACGAGCAGTACTTC. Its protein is CASSSDIHRNEQYF.

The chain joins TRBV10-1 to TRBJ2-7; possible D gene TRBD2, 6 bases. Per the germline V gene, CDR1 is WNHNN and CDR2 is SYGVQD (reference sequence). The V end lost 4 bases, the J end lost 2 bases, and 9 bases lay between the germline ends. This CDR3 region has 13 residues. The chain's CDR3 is CASSGDSAYEQYF. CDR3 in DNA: TGCGCCAGCAGTGGGGACTCCGCCTACGAGCAGTACTTC.

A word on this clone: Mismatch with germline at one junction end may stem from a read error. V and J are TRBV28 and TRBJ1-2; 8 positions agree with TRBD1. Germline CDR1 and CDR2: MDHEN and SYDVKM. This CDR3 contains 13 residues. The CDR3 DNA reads TGTGCCAGCAGTAGAGACAGGGGATCAGGCTACCCCTTC. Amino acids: CASSRDRGSGYPF.

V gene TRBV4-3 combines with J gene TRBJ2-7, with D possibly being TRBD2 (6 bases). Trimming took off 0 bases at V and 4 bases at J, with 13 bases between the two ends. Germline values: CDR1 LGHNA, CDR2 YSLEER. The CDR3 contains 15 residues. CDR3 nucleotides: TGCGCCAGCAGCCAAGACCTTGGGGAGGTATACGAGCAGTACTTC. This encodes CASSQDLGEVYEQYF.

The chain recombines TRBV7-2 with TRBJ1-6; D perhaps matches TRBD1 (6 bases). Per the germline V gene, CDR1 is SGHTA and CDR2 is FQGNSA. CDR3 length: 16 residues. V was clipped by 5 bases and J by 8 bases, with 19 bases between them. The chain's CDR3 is CASSPRSGALHSPLHF. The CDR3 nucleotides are TGTGCCAGCAGCCCAAGGTCAGGGGCGCTTCATTCACCCCTCCACTTT.

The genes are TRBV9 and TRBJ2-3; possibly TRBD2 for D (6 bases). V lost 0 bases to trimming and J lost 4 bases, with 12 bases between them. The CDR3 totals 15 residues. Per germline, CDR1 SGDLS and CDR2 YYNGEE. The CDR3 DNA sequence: TGTGCCAGCAGCGTAGCGGGACTGCAAGCAGATACGCAGTATTTT. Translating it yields CASSVAGLQADTQYF.

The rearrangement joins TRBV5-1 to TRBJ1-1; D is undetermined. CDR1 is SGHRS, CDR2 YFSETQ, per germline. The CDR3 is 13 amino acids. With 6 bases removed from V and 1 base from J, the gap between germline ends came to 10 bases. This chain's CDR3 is CASKEQTNTEAFF. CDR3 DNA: TGCGCCAGCAAAGAACAGACGAACACTGAAGCTTTCTTT.

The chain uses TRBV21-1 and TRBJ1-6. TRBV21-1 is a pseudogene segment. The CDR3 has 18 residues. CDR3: CASMPCGGGGAYNSPLHF. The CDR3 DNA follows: TGTGCCAGCATGCCTTGCGGGGGCGGGGGGGCCTATAATTCACCCCTCCACTTT.

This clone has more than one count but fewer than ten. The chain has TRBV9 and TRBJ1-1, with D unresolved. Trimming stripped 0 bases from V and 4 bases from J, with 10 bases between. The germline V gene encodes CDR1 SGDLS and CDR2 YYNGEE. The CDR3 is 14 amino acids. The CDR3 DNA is TGTGCCAGCAGCGTAGACTGGAGCGGCACTGAAGCTTTCTTT. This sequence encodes CASSVDWSGTEAFF. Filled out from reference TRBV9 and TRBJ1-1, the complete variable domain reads DSGVTQTPKHLITATGQRVTLRCSPRSGDLSVYWYQQSLDQGLQFLIQYYNGEERAKGNILERFSAQQFPDLHSELNLSSLELGDSALYFCASSVDWSGTEAFFGQGTRLTVV.

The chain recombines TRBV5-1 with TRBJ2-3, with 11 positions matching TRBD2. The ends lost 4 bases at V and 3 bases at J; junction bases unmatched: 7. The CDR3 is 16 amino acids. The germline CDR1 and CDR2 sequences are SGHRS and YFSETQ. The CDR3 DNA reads TGCGCCAGCAGCGCCGGGACTAGCGGTGTTACAGATACGCAGTATTTT. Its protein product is CASSAGTSGVTDTQYF.

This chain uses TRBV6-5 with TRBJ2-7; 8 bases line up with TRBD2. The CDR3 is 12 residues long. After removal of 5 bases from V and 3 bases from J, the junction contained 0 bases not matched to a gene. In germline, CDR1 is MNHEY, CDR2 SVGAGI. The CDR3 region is CASSRGGYEQYF. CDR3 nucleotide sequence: TGTGCCAGCAGTCGGGGGGGCTACGAGCAGTACTTC.